Listed here is a single T cell receptor (beta chain). Its specificity is not known. TCRdb reprocessed the 5' RACE reads with MiXCR, giving one entry per CDR3 protein. The data contain 390,000 or so distinct CDR3 sequences, 15% to 20% of them seen just once; the ten biggest clones take up 20% to 25%. This sample is part of a study of T-cell memory formation after mild COVID-19. Study at large: TCR clusters largely stayed donor specific. The study, taken as a whole, reports: Memory from before infection featured some responding clones, which suggests cross-reactive memory joined.

Germline CDR1 PRHDT, CDR2 FYEKMQ (reference sequence). The CDR3 has 17 amino acids. V was trimmed by 0 bases and J by 3 bases, leaving 16 bases between them. This receptor was taken from a man between 18 and 35 years old who had mild COVID-19 (a few samples of this study predate the infection). Cell type and time point are not known. J is TRBJ2-3 and V is TRBV13, with D possibly being TRBD2 (5 bases). The source material was PBMCs or a T cell subset sorted from them (not recorded which). CDR3 sequence (DNA): TGTGCCAGCAGCTTAGGTAATTTCGTCGGGGTGACAGATACGCAGTATTTT. It translates to CASSLGNFVGVTDTQYF.